Following are 20 T cell receptor beta chains from one sample sequenced in a study of Graves' ophthalmopathy and Graves' hyperthyroidism. RNA transcripts yielded amplified TCR beta CDR3 regions. HTBI primers served in a first-round RT-PCR, which a second-round multiplex PCR followed. MiXCR, applied by TCRdb to the multiplex PCR reads, yields one record per CDR3 protein. The sample lists roughly 400,000 distinct CDR3 sequences; 15% were seen once. The sequencing sample was made of peripheral blood. These receptors were collected from a woman between 18 and 29 years old with stable Graves' hyperthyroidism.

This clonotype was detected ten times or more. The rearrangement links TRBV20-1 to TRBJ2-7; possibly TRBD1 for D (6 bases). Trimming took 1 base from V and 4 from J, leaving 11 bases between them. The germline V gene encodes CDR1 DFQATT and CDR2 SNEGSKA (reference sequence). This CDR3 is 13 amino acids long. CDR3 nucleotide sequence: TGCAGTGCTAGAGGGATGACAGGATACGAGCAGTACTTC. Translating gives CSARGMTGYEQYF.

V and J are TRBV12-3 or TRBV12-4 and TRBJ1-5; 8 nucleotides match TRBD1. This CDR3 has 14 residues. The J segment lost 3 bases and the V segment lost 4 bases, leaving 2 bases of the junction unmatched. The CDR3 nucleotides are TGTGCCAGCAGTTCTCAGGGGGCCAATCAGCCCCAGCATTTT. Translated: CASSSQGANQPQHF.

This clonotype was counted ten times or more. This chain joins TRBV12-3 or TRBV12-4 and TRBJ1-2, with D possibly being TRBD1 (5 bases). V dropped 6 bases and J dropped 4 bases, with 21 bases sitting between them. There are 16 residues in the CDR3. CDR3 DNA: TGTGCCAGCAGCCAAACTCGGACATACACCCCCTATGGCTACACCTTC. Translation gives CASSQTRTYTPYGYTF.

A note on this clonotype: This clone may be a read error of a much larger clone one base away. The J gene is TRBJ1-5, the V gene TRBV20-1; 9 bases agree with TRBD1. The CDR3 has 15 residues. Germline V CDR1 and CDR2: DFQATT, SNEGSKA (reference sequence). CDR3 nucleotide sequence: TGCAGTGCTATTCAGGGACAGGGTTTGGATCAGCCCCTGCATTTT. Encoded protein: CSAIQGQGLDQPLHF.

At least ten counts were recorded for this clonotype. The chain is built from TRBV4-1 and TRBJ1-2, with no clear D. The CDR3 is 16 amino acids. Trimming pared 0 bases from V and 13 bases from J, leaving 24 bases between. From germline, CDR1 is MGHRA and CDR2 YSYEKL. CDR3 sequence: CASSQDLLGTRGYGTF. The CDR3 bases are TGCGCCAGCAGCCAAGACTTACTCGGTACACGCGGTTACGGCACCTTC.

This clonotype was seen at least ten times. The chain links TRBV6-5 to TRBJ1-1; D is possibly TRBD1 (6 bases). Germline V gives CDR1 MNHEY, CDR2 SVGAGI. The V gene lost 8 bases and the J gene lost 5 bases, with 15 bases spanning the gap. This CDR3 has 13 residues. Written as DNA, the CDR3 is TGTGCCAGCTCTAGGGGGGGAGGGACTGAAGCTTTCTTT. Translated: CASSRGGGTEAFF.

This clonotype showed up many times. The chain recombines TRBV9 with TRBJ1-2; tentatively, D is TRBD1 (6 bases). With 4 bases removed from V and 2 bases from J, the gap between germline ends came to 12 bases. The CDR3 extends over 14 amino acids. Germline V gene sequence: CDR1 SGDLS, CDR2 YYNGEE. CDR3 in DNA: TGTGCCAGCAGCACCAGACAGGACAACTATGGCTACACCTTC. Residues: CASSTRQDNYGYTF. Complete variable domain (other parts from reference TRBV9 and TRBJ1-2): DSGVTQTPKHLITATGQRVTLRCSPRSGDLSVYWYQQSLDQGLQFLIQYYNGEERAKGNILERFSAQQFPDLHSELNLSSLELGDSALYFCASSTRQDNYGYTFGSGTRLTVV.

This clonotype was found many times. V and J are TRBV6-5 and TRBJ2-5; D might be TRBD2 (5 bases). V was shortened by 2 bases and J by 5 bases, with 15 bases between the two germline ends. Germline values: CDR1 MNHEY, CDR2 SVGAGI. The CDR3 extends over 15 amino acids. Here the CDR3 reads CASSYQPRGYETQYF. The CDR3 coding sequence is TGTGCCAGCAGTTACCAACCTAGAGGGTACGAGACCCAGTACTTC.

In this sample, this clonotype turned up many times. The chain joins TRBV12-3 or TRBV12-4 to TRBJ1-3; TRBD1 might be the D (5 bases). V dropped 4 bases and J dropped 1 base, with 11 bases sitting between them. The CDR3 loop spans 15 amino acids. The CDR3 loop is CASSSTGFSGNTIYF. The DNA for the CDR3 is TGTGCCAGCAGTTCCACAGGTTTTTCTGGAAACACCATATATTTT.

This clonotype was recorded at least ten times. The V call is TRBV6-1, the J call TRBJ1-2, with D possibly being TRBD1 (6 bases). The V gene's germline CDR1 is MNHNS and CDR2 SASEGT. The CDR3 is 13 amino acids. V was trimmed by 7 bases and J by 6 bases, leaving 15 bases between them. CDR3 residues: CASKEGGMNGYTF. For the CDR3, the DNA is TGTGCCAGCAAGGAAGGGGGTATGAATGGCTACACCTTC.

For this clonotype: It may be a read error: a sequence one base away is much more abundant. The chain uses TRBV6-1 and TRBJ2-7; D gene unclear. The CDR3 covers 13 residues. Germline CDR1 is MNHNS and CDR2 is SASEGT. The CDR3 reads CACSPDGTYEQYF. Here the CDR3 DNA reads TGTGCCTGCAGTCCGGACGGAACCTACGAGCAGTACTTC.

This chain uses TRBV2 with TRBJ1-2; no firm D call. Trimming pared 1 base from V and 1 base from J, leaving 13 bases between. Germline CDR1 SNHLY, CDR2 FYNNEI. The CDR3 runs 16 residues. CDR3 region: CASSEGRQRINYGYTF. The CDR3 DNA follows: TGTGCCAGCAGTGAAGGGCGGCAGCGGATTAACTATGGCTACACCTTC.

This clonotype showed up just a few times. The chain combines TRBV12-3 or TRBV12-4 with TRBJ1-3; TRBD1 is a possible D gene (5 bases). V lost 4 bases to trimming and J lost 1 base, with 8 bases between them. The CDR3 loop spans 14 amino acids. Here the CDR3 DNA reads TGTGCCAGCAGTTCGCCAGGGTCTGGAAACACCATATATTTT. Protein: CASSSPGSGNTIYF.

This clonotype was seen repeatedly, ten times or more. V usage is TRBV6-5 and J usage is TRBJ1-1; D call uncertain. The CDR3 sequence is 12 residues long. Trimming stripped 7 bases from V and 2 bases from J, with 8 bases between. From germline, CDR1 is MNHEY and CDR2 SVGAGI. CDR3 region: CASTSGNTEAFF. As DNA, the CDR3 is TGTGCCAGCACCTCGGGAAACACTGAAGCTTTCTTT.

This clonotype was counted only a few times. The rearrangement uses TRBV6-2 or TRBV6-3 and TRBJ1-1; possible D gene TRBD1, 6 bases. Germline CDR1 reads MNHEY; CDR2 reads SVGEGT. Trimming took 0 bases from V and 8 from J, leaving 13 bases between them. The CDR3 is 14 amino acids. This CDR3 is CASSYSVEGEEAFF. CDR3 nucleotide sequence: TGTGCCAGCAGTTACTCCGTGGAGGGGGAGGAAGCTTTCTTT.

The sample holds a few counts of this clonotype. The gene calls are TRBV5-6 and TRBJ1-5; perhaps TRBD1 as D (5 bases). Germline CDR1 SGHDT, CDR2 YYEEEE. The V end was cut by 4 bases, the J end by 0 bases, with 17 bases between. This CDR3 region has 17 residues. CDR3 region: CASSPGGTVYSNQPQHF. In DNA, the CDR3 is TGTGCCAGCAGCCCGGGGGGTACAGTCTATAGCAATCAGCCCCAGCATTTT.

There are many counts of this clonotype. The rearrangement joins TRBV7-2 to TRBJ1-2; 7 nucleotides line up with TRBD1. Germline assignment: CDR1 SGHTA and CDR2 FQGNSA. The junction had 5 bases not matched to a gene; V was cut back by 1 base and J by 3 bases. This CDR3 contains 15 residues. CDR3 in DNA: TGTGCCAGCAGCTTAGAACAGGGGATGCACTATGGCTACACCTTC. This sequence encodes CASSLEQGMHYGYTF.

This clonotype was detected ten times or more. The chain carries TRBV11-2 and TRBJ1-2; D gene unclear. V was trimmed by 5 bases and J by 4 bases, leaving 17 bases between them. Germline V gene sequence: CDR1 SGHAT, CDR2 FQNNGV. CDR3 size: 15 residues. CDR3 DNA: TGTGCCAGCAGCCCGGTCAGCCTTCCCATCTATGGCTACACCTTC. Translated: CASSPVSLPIYGYTF.

This clonotype has at least ten counts. The chain employs TRBV12-3 or TRBV12-4 and TRBJ2-7; TRBD2 agrees at 12 bases. With 5 bases clipped from V and 6 bases from J, the junction kept 5 bases outside the gene matches. The CDR3 has 14 amino acids. CDR3 in amino acids: CASSLTSGGFEQYF. Written as DNA, the CDR3 is TGTGCCAGCAGTCTGACTAGCGGGGGTTTCGAGCAGTACTTC.

The chain combines TRBV6-1 with TRBJ1-2, with D possibly matching TRBD1 (5 bases). The CDR3 runs to 15 residues. Germline V gene data show CDR1 as MNHNS and CDR2 as SASEGT. V was trimmed by 9 bases and J by 7 bases, leaving 24 bases between them. Here the CDR3 reads CASTPSFRGESGYTF. CDR3 bases: TGTGCCAGTACCCCGTCCTTTCGGGGGGAGTCTGGCTACACCTTC.